A single sample is the source of the 21 T cell receptor beta chains below, sequenced in a study of tumor-infiltrating T cells and Merkel cell polyomavirus. Study-level background: The T cells studied were KLL-specific CD8+ cells against Merkel polyomavirus.

The assay was immunoSEQ multiplex PCR, and TCRdb's table has in-frame clones only and misses some. Seen here are over 20,000 clones, around nine tenths observed once, and the top ten hold more than 2.5%. Every patient's tumor was robustly positive for Merkel cell polyomavirus Large T antigen on immunohistochemistry. The sample was lymph node tissue. The receptors were sampled from a man over 45 with Merkel cell carcinoma.

The chain has TRBV18 and TRBJ1-2; TRBD1 is a possible D gene (6 bases). V lost 3 bases and J 8 bases, leaving 13 bases between the germline ends. The CDR3 has 13 amino acids. In germline, CDR1 is KGHSH, CDR2 LQKENI. This chain's CDR3 is CASSPTGMEGYTF. In DNA form, the CDR3 reads TGTGCCAGCTCACCGACAGGAATGGAGGGCTACACCTTC.

The chain employs TRBV19 and TRBJ1-5; 9 positions agree with TRBD1. V was clipped by 3 bases and J by 6 bases; unmatched bases: 9. The germline CDR1 and CDR2 sequences are LNHDA and SQIVND (reference sequence). The CDR3 runs 16 residues. The CDR3 here is CASSMPRQGGTQPQHF. Here the CDR3 DNA reads TGTGCCAGTAGTATGCCTCGACAGGGGGGGACTCAGCCCCAGCATTTT.

This clone was found once. This sequence joins TRBV30 and TRBJ1-3; D uncertain. V was shortened by 3 bases and J by 0 bases, with 6 bases between the two germline ends. The CDR3 sequence is 13 residues long. The V gene's germline CDR1 is GTSNPN and CDR2 SVGIG (reference sequence). CDR3 region: CAWRISSGNTIYF. In DNA, the CDR3 is TGTGCCTGGAGGATTAGCTCTGGAAACACCATATATTTT.

The chain couples TRBV5-1 to TRBJ2-2; TRBD1 agrees at 7 bases. The CDR3 has 15 amino acids. Germline V gene data show CDR1 as SGHRS and CDR2 as YFSETQ. The trim removed 4 bases at V and 3 bases at J, leaving 6 bases unmatched. The CDR3 DNA reads as TGCGCCAGCAGCGCGAGGGGGCTCGACACCGGGGAGCTGTTTTTT. As protein: CASSARGLDTGELFF.

The chain is built from TRBV15 and TRBJ1-4, with a tentative D call TRBD1 (6 bases). Germline CDR1 LNHNV, CDR2 YYDKDF (reference sequence). The CDR3 runs to 16 residues. Trimming pared 3 bases from V and 5 bases from J, leaving 16 bases between. CDR3 protein: CATSRGLDRPNEKLFF. The DNA for the CDR3 is TGTGCCACCAGCAGGGGCCTGGACAGACCCAATGAAAAACTGTTTTTT.

This clone is a singleton in its sample. The chain couples TRBV2 to TRBJ2-2; TRBD2 matches at 7 bases. The CDR3 contains 19 residues. Germline CDR1 and CDR2: SNHLY and FYNNEI. Germline trimming cut 6 bases from V and 5 bases from J; bases unmatched to any gene: 21. CDR3 in DNA: TGTGCCAGCAGCGACGGATGGGCGGGGGTTACCGAAGATACCGGGGAGCTGTTTTTT. This gives the protein CASSDGWAGVTEDTGELFF.

The chain carries TRBV19 and TRBJ1-5, with TRBD1 as a possible D gene (6 bases). Germline values: CDR1 LNHDA, CDR2 SQIVND (reference sequence). CDR3 length: 14 amino acids. Trimming stripped 9 bases from V and 4 bases from J, with 16 bases between. This chain's CDR3 is CASAITGSNQPQHF. CDR3 sequence (DNA): TGTGCCAGCGCGATAACAGGGTCTAATCAGCCCCAGCATTTT.

The chain links TRBV7-3 to TRBJ2-3, with unresolved D. The V and J ends lost 3 bases and 0 bases respectively, with 10 bases between them. The CDR3 runs to 15 residues. The germline V gene encodes CDR1 SGHTA and CDR2 FQGTGA. The CDR3 bases are TGTGCCAGCAGCTTTGATCTCACTAGCACAGATACGCAGTATTTT. It translates to CASSFDLTSTDTQYF.

The count of this clone is one. The chain employs TRBV9 and TRBJ2-2, with 10 bases matching TRBD2. Germline V gene data show CDR1 as SGDLS and CDR2 as YYNGEE. The length of the CDR3 is 17 residues. Trimming removed 0 bases from V and 6 bases from J; junction bases left unmatched: 8. The CDR3 protein is CASSVGASGRGSGELFF. The CDR3 coding sequence is TGTGCCAGCAGCGTAGGAGCTAGCGGGAGAGGTTCCGGGGAGCTGTTTTTT.

This chain connects TRBV2 to TRBJ2-3, with 7 bases fitting TRBD1. This CDR3 has 15 amino acids. In germline, CDR1 is SNHLY, CDR2 FYNNEI. V shed 3 bases, J shed 2 bases, and the junction held 5 bases outside the gene matches. The CDR3 spells CASSDRGQITDTQYF. CDR3 DNA sequence: TGTGCCAGCAGTGATAGGGGACAGATCACAGATACGCAGTATTTT.

Only a few counts were recorded for this clone. The chain uses TRBV5-6 and TRBJ2-4, with 8 bases fitting TRBD1. Germline V gene data show CDR1 as SGHDT and CDR2 as YYEEEE. Germline trimming cut 1 base from V and 4 bases from J; bases unmatched to any gene: 13. The CDR3 runs 18 residues. Written as DNA, the CDR3 is TGTGCCAGCAGCTTGTTTCGCCAAGTGGGACAGGTGAAAAACATTCAGTACTTC. It translates to CASSLFRQVGQVKNIQYF.

This sequence joins TRBV18 and TRBJ2-7, with TRBD2 matching over 8 bases. Germline CDR1 KGHSH, CDR2 LQKENI. The CDR3 runs 15 residues. Trimming at V came to 2 bases and at J to 5 bases, leaving 8 bases not matched to a gene. CDR3 bases: TGTGCCAGCTCACCAACCAGCGGGAGTTTTAACGAGCAGTACTTC. Its protein is CASSPTSGSFNEQYF.

V gene TRBV7-3 combines with J gene TRBJ1-2, with a possible D match to TRBD1 (5 bases). Per germline, CDR1 SGHTA and CDR2 FQGTGA. V dropped 2 bases and J dropped 7 bases, with 11 bases sitting between them. This CDR3 contains 13 residues. CDR3 DNA sequence: TGTGCCAGCAGCTTATCCAGGGAGGTTGGCTACACCTTC. Its translation: CASSLSREVGYTF.

The chain couples TRBV11-1 to TRBJ2-4; 13 bases align to TRBD2. The germline V gene encodes CDR1 SGHAT and CDR2 FQDESV (reference sequence). With 6 bases clipped from V and 0 bases from J, the junction kept 8 bases outside the gene matches. This CDR3 contains 18 residues. CDR3 DNA: TGTGCCAGCAGTTCCTCCGGGACTAGCGGGACAGCCAAAAACATTCAGTACTTC. Amino acid sequence: CASSSSGTSGTAKNIQYF.

The V and J genes are TRBV5-4 and TRBJ1-1; 10 bases are shared with TRBD1. Germline V gene data show CDR1 as SGHNT and CDR2 as YYREEE (reference sequence). V lost 4 bases and J lost 5; bases outside the gene matches: 11. The CDR3 has 16 amino acids. The DNA of the CDR3 is TGTGCCAGCAGCGCGGGCCGGGACAGGGGTGGGACTGAAGCTTTCTTT. Translated, it gives CASSAGRDRGGTEAFF.

The chain combines TRBV6-6 with TRBJ1-2, with a tentative D call TRBD1 (5 bases). The germline CDR1 and CDR2 sequences are MNHNY and SVGAGI (reference sequence). V lost 4 bases to trimming and J lost 6 bases, with 18 bases between them. The length of the CDR3 is 15 residues. CDR3 bases: TGTGCCAGCAGTTCCTCTGAGGCAGGGTACAATGGCTACACCTTC. Translation gives CASSSSEAGYNGYTF.

The chain recombines TRBV29-1 with TRBJ2-5; TRBD2 might be the D (6 bases). V lost 6 bases and J 1 base, leaving 9 bases between the germline ends. The CDR3 spans 12 residues. The V gene's germline CDR1 is SQVTM and CDR2 ANQGSEA. The CDR3 DNA follows: TGCAGCGTGGGGGGTATCCAAGAGACCCAGTACTTC. This sequence encodes CSVGGIQETQYF.

This clone was counted a single time. The chain joins TRBV15 to TRBJ2-3; D possibly corresponds to TRBD2 (6 bases). The V end was cut by 0 bases, the J end by 3 bases, with 13 bases between. CDR1 is LNHNV, CDR2 YYDKDF, per germline (reference sequence). The CDR3 is 16 residues long. Here the CDR3 DNA reads TGTGCCACCAGCAGAGATCCCGGGGGTGGGACAGATACGCAGTATTTT. Translated, it gives CATSRDPGGGTDTQYF.

The chain recombines TRBV2 with TRBJ2-7; no clear D. With 2 bases removed from V and 3 bases from J, the gap between germline ends came to 5 bases. The CDR3 runs to 12 residues. Germline CDR1 reads SNHLY; CDR2 reads FYNNEI. The CDR3 reads CASSEIHYEQYF. For the CDR3, the DNA is TGTGCCAGCAGTGAAATCCACTACGAGCAGTACTTC.

The chain couples TRBV4-1 to TRBJ1-1; D is unclear. The germline V gene encodes CDR1 MGHRA and CDR2 YSYEKL. This CDR3 contains 15 residues. V was cut by 3 bases and J by 0 bases, with 11 bases left in between. Written as DNA, the CDR3 is TGCGCCAGCAGCCACGTGACACCTCTGAACACTGAAGCTTTCTTT. It encodes CASSHVTPLNTEAFF.

The chain is built from TRBV7-3 and TRBJ2-3; D is perhaps TRBD2 (6 bases). Germline V gives CDR1 SGHTA, CDR2 FQGTGA. Trimming stripped 2 bases from V and 5 bases from J, with 14 bases between. The CDR3 contains 15 residues. The CDR3 here is CASSLGGGIRDTQYF. The DNA for the CDR3 is TGTGCCAGCAGCTTAGGTGGCGGGATTAGAGATACGCAGTATTTT.